These 22 T cell receptor beta chains originate from one sample sequenced in a study of T-cell reconstitution after alpha-beta-depleted transplantation in children. A TCRbeta library incorporating unique molecular identifiers was prepared. Using its own MiXCR run on the PCR reads, TCRdb lists one record per CDR3 protein. Altogether about 400,000 distinct CDR3 sequences are present, just over 20% being singletons, with the ten largest covering 3.5% to 4%. The sequencing here drew on PBMCs from the stem cell graft donor, taken from the stem cell graft. All receptors come from a human donor who donated a stem cell graft to a child with acute myeloid leukemia.

CDR3 sequence reads: CAWSKGEDRGSQYF. CDR3 DNA sequence: TGTGCCTGGAGTAAAGGGGAGGACAGGGGGTCCCAGTACTTC. The chain carries TRBV30 and TRBJ2-5; 10 bases match TRBD1. J gave up 9 bases and V 2 bases, and 9 bases lay outside the gene matches. The CDR3 is 14 residues long. Germline-derived CDR1 and CDR2 are GTSNPN and SVGIG (reference sequence).

This clonotype was seen more than once but under ten times. The V and J genes are TRBV9 and TRBJ2-5; TRBD2 is a possible D gene (6 bases). Trimming took off 0 bases at V and 2 bases at J, with 11 bases between the two ends. Germline loops: CDR1 SGDLS, CDR2 YYNGEE. This CDR3 is 15 amino acids long. CDR3 bases: TGTGCCAGCAGCGTAGAGGCGGGATATCAAGAGACCCAGTACTTC. This codes for CASSVEAGYQETQYF.

This clonotype has at least ten counts. The V and J genes are TRBV24-1 and TRBJ2-1; a possible D gene is TRBD1 (6 bases). There are 14 residues in the CDR3. The V end lost 2 bases, the J end lost 5 bases, and 9 bases lay between the germline ends. The germline V gene has CDR1 KGHDR and CDR2 SFDVKD. CDR3 coding DNA: TGTGCCACCAGTGATTATAGGGGGAACAATGAGCAGTTCTTC. Translation: CATSDYRGNNEQFF.

This clonotype was counted at least ten times. The chain links TRBV12-3 or TRBV12-4 to TRBJ2-7; 7 bases map to TRBD1. The junction had 8 bases not matched to a gene; V was cut back by 5 bases and J by 7 bases. The CDR3 length is 13 residues. CDR3 nucleotides: TGTGCCAGCAGTCGACAGGGTTTGGGTGAGCAGTACTTC. Translated, it gives CASSRQGLGEQYF.

This clonotype was seen many times. The V call is TRBV29-1, the J call TRBJ2-1, with D possibly being TRBD1 or TRBD2 (5 bases each). From germline, CDR1 is SQVTM and CDR2 ANQGSEA. Trimming removed 3 bases at V and 7 bases at J, with 13 bases between. CDR3 size: 13 residues. The CDR3: CSVEGRAKNEQFF. Written as DNA, the CDR3 is TGCAGCGTTGAGGGACGAGCGAAAAATGAGCAGTTCTTC.

This clonotype was seen repeatedly, ten times or more. J is TRBJ2-7 and V is TRBV28, with no clear D. The CDR3 has 13 residues. Trimming left V 3 bases short and J 2 bases short, with 8 bases between. Germline V CDR1 and CDR2: MDHEN, SYDVKM. The CDR3 sequence is CASSLEQTYEQYF. The CDR3 bases are TGTGCCAGCAGTTTGGAACAAACCTACGAGCAGTACTTC.

This clonotype was observed a few times. The chain carries TRBV20-1 and TRBJ2-7, with D hard to call. Germline CDR1 is DFQATT and CDR2 is SNEGSKA (reference sequence). V lost 3 bases to trimming and J lost 3 bases, with 9 bases between them. The CDR3 covers 12 residues. CDR3 region: CSARHTDYEQYF. DNA of the CDR3: TGCAGTGCTAGGCACACCGACTACGAGCAGTACTTC.

The chain uses TRBV7-6 and TRBJ2-7; possibly TRBD2 for D (6 bases). Germline loops: CDR1 SGHVS, CDR2 FNYEAQ. V was clipped by 7 bases and J by 2 bases, with 21 bases between them. This CDR3 spans 16 amino acids. The CDR3 coding sequence is TGTGCCAGCACCTCTAGCTGGGATAGCGGCACCTACGAGCAGTACTTC. It yields the protein CASTSSWDSGTYEQYF.

This sequence joins TRBV20-1 and TRBJ2-3; D not certain. Germline-derived CDR1 and CDR2 are DFQATT and SNEGSKA (reference sequence). With 4 bases removed from V and 0 bases from J, the gap between germline ends came to 14 bases. The CDR3 runs to 15 residues. The CDR3 region has the DNA TGCAGTGCTATAAACAAAGTAGCTAGCACAGATACGCAGTATTTT. As protein: CSAINKVASTDTQYF.

The chain combines TRBV6-1 with TRBJ2-7; perhaps TRBD2 as D (6 bases). This CDR3 region has 13 residues. Germline CDR1 and CDR2: MNHNS and SASEGT. The ends were cut back, 5 bases at V and 6 bases at J, with 14 bases in the middle. CDR3 loop: CASSLRGSREQYF. The CDR3 region has the DNA TGTGCCAGCAGTCTTCGGGGGTCTCGCGAGCAGTACTTC.

The table lists this clonotype with a few counts. This chain links TRBV25-1 with TRBJ2-7, with D possibly matching TRBD1 (6 bases). The CDR3 runs to 16 residues. V gave up 0 bases and J gave up 3 bases, with 15 bases separating them. Germline V gene lookup returns CDR1 MGHDK and CDR2 SYGVNS. CDR3: CASSEYRGTNIYEQYF. The CDR3 DNA reads TGTGCCAGCAGTGAATATAGGGGGACAAACATCTACGAGCAGTACTTC.

The chain carries TRBV7-9 and TRBJ2-7, with D perhaps TRBD1 (6 bases). The V end was cut by 6 bases, the J end by 0 bases, with 15 bases between. CDR3 length: 15 residues. Germline V gene data show CDR1 as SEHNR and CDR2 as FQNEAQ (reference sequence). As DNA, the CDR3 is TGTGCCAGCAGTTCCGACAGGACGATCTCCTACGAGCAGTACTTC. Protein: CASSSDRTISYEQYF.

This clonotype showed up just a few times. J is TRBJ2-7 and V is TRBV5-1, with 10 positions matching TRBD2. V dropped 0 bases and J dropped 0; count of bases not matched to a gene: 6. The CDR3 runs 17 residues. CDR1 and CDR2 from the germline V gene are SGHRS and YFSETQ. The CDR3: CASSLVPSGSSSYEQYF. CDR3 DNA: TGCGCCAGCAGCTTGGTTCCTAGCGGGAGCTCCTCCTACGAGCAGTACTTC.

The V and J genes are TRBV29-1 and TRBJ1-3, with 8 positions matching TRBD1. Germline V gene lookup returns CDR1 SQVTM and CDR2 ANQGSEA. The CDR3 is 14 residues long. J lost 0 bases, V lost 6 bases, and 4 bases had no gene match. CDR3 protein: CSVSRGPSGNTIYF. CDR3 bases: TGCAGCGTGTCCAGGGGGCCCTCTGGAAACACCATATATTTT.

The J gene is TRBJ2-5, the V gene TRBV10-3; TRBD2 aligns across 7 bases. V shed 6 bases and J 5 bases; nucleotides not matched to a gene: 9. The CDR3 has 14 amino acids. Germline CDR1 and CDR2: ENHRY and SYGVKD. The CDR3 reads CAIRTGDSGETQYF. DNA for the CDR3: TGTGCCATCAGGACCGGAGATAGCGGGGAGACCCAGTACTTC.

This clonotype was picked up many times. V usage is TRBV27 and J usage is TRBJ2-7, with 9 bases matching TRBD1. From germline, CDR1 is MNHEY and CDR2 SMNVEV (reference sequence). Germline trimming cut 2 bases from V and 4 bases from J; bases unmatched to any gene: 3. The CDR3 loop spans 14 amino acids. CDR3 region: CASSLPGQGYEQYF. In DNA, the CDR3 is TGTGCCAGCAGTTTACCGGGACAGGGTTACGAGCAGTACTTC.

This clonotype was counted ten times or more. The rearrangement joins TRBV20-1 to TRBJ2-3; D is unclear. Germline V gene data show CDR1 as DFQATT and CDR2 as SNEGSKA (reference sequence). Trimming took off 6 bases at V and 2 bases at J, with 15 bases between the two ends. The CDR3 loop spans 14 amino acids. The CDR3 here is CSARAGPPTDTQYF. The CDR3 DNA sequence: TGCAGTGCACGAGCTGGGCCCCCCACAGATACGCAGTATTTT.

This clonotype was counted many times. This chain connects TRBV12-3 or TRBV12-4 to TRBJ2-2; 7 nucleotides line up with TRBD1. Trimming at V came to 6 bases and at J to 1 base, leaving 11 bases not matched to a gene. There are 17 residues in the CDR3. The CDR3 DNA reads TGTGCCAGCAGCCACCCTTCAAGGGGGCAGAACACCGGGGAGCTGTTTTTT. This translates into CASSHPSRGQNTGELFF.

This clonotype has a count of ten or more. J is TRBJ2-1 and V is TRBV12-3 or TRBV12-4; the D is unclear. The CDR3 length is 12 residues. The ends were cut back, 4 bases at V and 12 bases at J, with 13 bases in the middle. In DNA form, the CDR3 reads TGTGCCAGCAGTTCCTTCCTGGATGGGCAGTTCTTC. This gives the protein CASSSFLDGQFF.

This clonotype was counted a few times. The gene calls are TRBV3-1 and TRBJ2-7; possible D gene TRBD1, 6 bases. Germline assignment: CDR1 LGHDT and CDR2 YNNKEL (reference sequence). This CDR3 contains 14 residues. Trimming stripped 3 bases from V and 3 bases from J, with 12 bases between. Here the CDR3 DNA reads TGTGCCAGCAGCCAGTACCAGGGGATCTACGAGCAGTACTTC. Protein: CASSQYQGIYEQYF.

This sequence joins TRBV20-1 and TRBJ1-1, with D perhaps matching TRBD1 (6 bases). Germline V gene lookup returns CDR1 DFQATT and CDR2 SNEGSKA (reference sequence). The V end was cut by 0 bases, the J end by 0 bases, with 14 bases between. This CDR3 region has 16 residues. CDR3 sequence: CSARDQGTTMNTEAFF. CDR3 DNA: TGCAGTGCTAGAGATCAGGGGACGACCATGAACACTGAAGCTTTCTTT.

This clonotype was detected many times. The rearrangement uses TRBV12-3 or TRBV12-4 and TRBJ2-3; 8 bases map to TRBD2. This CDR3 has 15 residues. V was clipped by 3 bases and J by 4 bases; unmatched bases: 6. The DNA of the CDR3 is TGTGCCAGCAGTTTTAGAAGCGGGAGTGCAGATACGCAGTATTTT. Encoded protein: CASSFRSGSADTQYF.